This passage covers 14 T cell receptor beta chains from one sample sequenced in a study of CD8 T cells in ankylosing spondylitis. TCRdb redid the calling of the 5' RACE reads with MiXCR, one entry per CDR3 protein. The table lists roughly 230,000 distinct CDR3 sequences, roughly a tenth of them singletons. Source material: blood, either unsorted or a sorted T cell fraction (not recorded which). Source of these receptors: a male donor with ankylosing spondylitis or in good health (not recorded which).

CDR3 nucleotide sequence: TGTGCCAGCAGCTTAGTAGGGGGGGCGAACACTGAAGCTTTCTTT. Translation gives CASSLVGGANTEAFF. V gene TRBV7-2 combines with J gene TRBJ1-1; maybe TRBD1 (6 bases). This CDR3 contains 15 residues. V lost 1 base, J lost 1 base, and 10 bases lay in between. Germline CDR1 reads SGHTA; CDR2 reads FQGNSA.

The table lists this clonotype with many counts. The gene calls are TRBV27 and TRBJ2-1; D might be TRBD1 (6 bases). The germline V and J ends were trimmed by 4 bases and 9 bases, with 13 bases remaining between them. The CDR3 is 13 amino acids. Germline V gives CDR1 MNHEY, CDR2 SMNVEV (reference sequence). CDR3 sequence: CASSSAGESEQFF. The CDR3 DNA reads as TGTGCCAGCAGTTCGGCAGGGGAGAGTGAGCAGTTCTTC.

The chain joins TRBV29-1 to TRBJ2-2; 8 bases align to TRBD1. The CDR3 loop spans 14 amino acids. Germline CDR1 and CDR2: SQVTM and ANQGSEA. The V and J ends lost 4 bases and 4 bases, in that order; junction bases with no gene match: 5. The CDR3 reads CSVAATGVTGELFF. As DNA, the CDR3 is TGCAGCGTTGCGGCGACAGGGGTCACCGGGGAGCTGTTTTTT.

This clonotype was picked up many times. The chain couples TRBV30 to TRBJ2-2; 7 nucleotides line up with TRBD1. The CDR3 consists of 12 residues. Germline V gene lookup returns CDR1 GTSNPN and CDR2 SVGIG (reference sequence). The J segment lost 6 bases and the V segment lost 5 bases, leaving 3 bases of the junction unmatched. This CDR3 reads CAWDRVPGELFF. CDR3 nucleotide sequence: TGTGCCTGGGACAGGGTCCCCGGGGAGCTGTTTTTT.

Ten or more counts support this clonotype. This CDR3 is CASTSGTVDGYTF. CDR3 sequence (DNA): TGTGCCAGCACATCCGGGACAGTTGATGGCTACACCTTC. The chain has TRBV25-1 and TRBJ1-2; 7 nucleotides align to TRBD1. The CDR3 covers 13 residues. The V gene end was trimmed by 7 bases and the J gene end by 6 bases; junction bases not matched to a gene: 8. Germline lookup yields CDR1 MGHDK and CDR2 SYGVNS.

This clonotype was recorded many times. This rearrangement joins TRBV6-4 to TRBJ2-3; D perhaps matches TRBD2 (5 bases). The CDR3 runs to 14 residues. Germline V lookup: CDR1 MRHNA, CDR2 SNTAGT. V was clipped by 3 bases and J by 2 bases, with 9 bases between them. The CDR3 bases are TGTGCCAGCAGTGAGGGCGGGTTCACAGATACGCAGTATTTT. This translates into CASSEGGFTDTQYF.

The table lists this clonotype with many counts. The chain uses TRBV20-1 and TRBJ2-7; the match to TRBD2 covers 7 bases. The CDR3 loop spans 14 amino acids. V lost 3 bases, J lost 5 bases, and 10 bases stayed unmatched. Germline values: CDR1 DFQATT, CDR2 SNEGSKA (reference sequence). CDR3 sequence: CSASPGLVGHEQYF. CDR3 DNA sequence: TGCAGTGCTAGCCCCGGACTAGTGGGCCACGAGCAGTACTTC.

There are a few counts of this clonotype. The chain has TRBV10-1 and TRBJ1-6, with no clear D. Trimming removed 4 bases from V and 5 bases from J, with 6 bases in between. The CDR3 runs 13 residues. Germline assignment: CDR1 WNHNN and CDR2 SYGVQD (reference sequence). Here the CDR3 DNA reads TGCGCCAGCAGTGTTCAGGATAATTCACCCCTCCACTTT. It encodes CASSVQDNSPLHF.

This clonotype was counted ten times or more. V usage is TRBV6-5 and J usage is TRBJ2-2, with D perhaps matching TRBD2 (5 bases). V lost 2 bases to trimming and J lost 3 bases, with 10 bases between them. Germline-derived CDR1 and CDR2 are MNHEY and SVGAGI. This CDR3 is built from 15 residues. The CDR3 loop is CASSYQDSYTGELFF. The CDR3 coding sequence is TGTGCCAGCAGTTACCAGGACTCTTACACCGGGGAGCTGTTTTTT.

This clonotype occurred once. Possible read error: a much larger clone is one base away. In DNA form, the CDR3 reads TGCAGTGCTAGAGGAAGGACAGGGTCAAACACTGTAGCTTTCTTT. This encodes CSARGRTGSNTVAFF. The chain links TRBV20-1 to TRBJ1-1; 8 nucleotides line up with TRBD1. CDR3 size: 15 residues. Per the germline V gene, CDR1 is DFQATT and CDR2 is SNEGSKA (reference sequence).

The sample holds many counts of this clonotype. The CDR3 loop reads CASSRRDRGGGNTIYF. CDR3 sequence (DNA): TGTGCCAGCAGCCGGCGGGACAGGGGTGGTGGAAACACCATATATTTT. The chain uses TRBV7-2 and TRBJ1-3; TRBD1 agrees at 10 bases. This CDR3 comprises 16 residues. The V segment lost 5 bases and the J segment 3 bases; nucleotides outside the gene matches: 7. Looked up from germline, CDR1 is SGHTA and CDR2 is FQGNSA. Full variable domain (remainder filled in from reference TRBV7-2 and TRBJ1-3): GAGVSQSPSNKVTEKGKDVELRCDPISGHTALYWYRQSLGQGLEFLIYFQGNSAPDKSGLPSDRFSAERTGGSVSTLTIQRTQQEDSAVYLCASSRRDRGGGNTIYFGEGSWLTVV.

This clonotype came up many times. The junction departs from germline at one end; a sequencing error may be responsible. The rearrangement joins TRBV5-1 to TRBJ2-7, with 11 bases that match TRBD2. CDR1 is SGHRS and CDR2 is YFSETQ in the germline V gene. CDR3 size: 17 residues. The CDR3 coding sequence is TGCGCCAGCAGCTTGGACCCTCTAGCGGGGGGACTCTACGGGCAGTACTTC. Encoded protein: CASSLDPLAGGLYGQYF.

This clonotype has a count of ten or more. The V call is TRBV27, the J call TRBJ1-2; maybe TRBD1 (6 bases). CDR3 length: 13 amino acids. CDR1 is MNHEY and CDR2 is SMNVEV in the germline V gene (reference sequence). With 8 bases removed from V and 2 bases from J, the gap between germline ends came to 12 bases. The DNA of the CDR3 is TGTGCCAGCGGCGAGGGGGTAAACTATGGCTACACCTTC. This sequence encodes CASGEGVNYGYTF.

This clonotype came up many times. The chain combines TRBV20-1 with TRBJ2-1; either TRBD1 or TRBD2 may supply D (5 bases each). Trimming shortened V by 0 bases and J by 6 bases, and 12 bases separated the two germline ends. This CDR3 comprises 14 residues. Looked up from germline, CDR1 is DFQATT and CDR2 is SNEGSKA (reference sequence). The DNA of the CDR3 is TGCAGTGCTAGAGAGGGGACCAGCGTCAATGAGCAGTTCTTC. Protein product: CSAREGTSVNEQFF.